This T cell receptor (beta chain) was identified during a study of T cells in Graves' hyperthyroidism and ophthalmopathy. General study findings and limits: Before onset, ophthalmopathy was predicted by the model a median approximately 6.5 months earlier. Blood also held most thyroid clonotypes expanded beyond 0.001.

V dropped 7 bases and J dropped 7 bases, with 10 bases sitting between them. The germline V gene has CDR1 MGHDK and CDR2 SYGVNS. The CDR3 consists of 11 residues. RNA transcripts were the template for amplifying TCR beta CDR3 regions. Primed by the HTBI set, a first-round RT-PCR was run on the TCR CDR3. Using its own MiXCR run on the multiplex PCR reads, TCRdb lists one record per CDR3 protein. The data hold 500,000 to 600,000 distinct CDR3 sequences, with around 46% observed a single time. On this clonotype: The antigen is undetermined.

Sequencing used peripheral blood or thyroid tissue (not recorded which). The receptor comes from an adult woman with Graves' disease, either hyperthyroidism or ophthalmopathy (not recorded which). The rearrangement uses TRBV25-1 and TRBJ1-2; TRBD1 might be the D (6 bases). The CDR3 here is CASTTGSGYTF. Here the CDR3 DNA reads TGTGCCAGCACAACAGGGAGTGGCTACACCTTC.